This is a list of T cell receptor beta chains from one sample in a study of blood T cell repertoires in COVID-19. Clones were read by immunoSEQ multiplex PCR, and TCRdb kept only the in-frame ones, dropping some. The sample lists hundreds of thousands of clones, roughly 89% seen once, with 1.8% in the top ten. The sequencing sample was made of peripheral blood. The origin of the receptors is a woman younger than 45 with COVID-19, enrolled during active disease. Both conserved end residues are part of each CDR3. A D gene is named only where the DNA matches it firmly. Size is stated for part of the rows, as once, few or many counts, or as a class when the clone is expanded.

j_gene: TRBJ1-6
d_gene: NA
v_gene: TRBV28
abundance: NA
CDR3aa: CASSSPGLAYNSPLHF
CDR3nt: TGTGCCAGCAGTTCACCGGGACTGGCCTATAATTCACCCCTCCACTTT

j_gene: TRBJ2-1
d_gene: TRBD2
v_gene: TRBV19
abundance: NA
CDR3aa: CASRPLSGGAREQFF
CDR3nt: TGTGCCAGTAGACCGCTTAGCGGGGGGGCCCGCGAGCAGTTCTTC

j_gene: TRBJ2-3
d_gene: TRBD2
v_gene: TRBV15
abundance: NA
CDR3aa: CATGGGGAADTQYF
CDR3nt: TGTGCCACCGGGGGCGGGGGGGCCGCAGATACGCAGTATTTT

j_gene: TRBJ2-3
d_gene: TRBD1
v_gene: TRBV4-3
abundance: NA
CDR3aa: CASSQEWQGADTQYF
CDR3nt: TGCGCCAGCAGCCAAGAATGGCAGGGGGCGGATACGCAGTATTTT

j_gene: TRBJ1-1
d_gene: NA
v_gene: TRBV19
abundance: NA
CDR3aa: CASSNSLGGGDTEAFF
CDR3nt: TGTGCCAGTAGCAACTCATTGGGTGGGGGGGACACTGAAGCTTTCTTT

j_gene: TRBJ2-3
d_gene: TRBD1
v_gene: TRBV10-3
abundance: NA
CDR3aa: CAIMEGTGVTDTQYF
CDR3nt: TGTGCCATTATGGAGGGGACAGGCGTCACAGATACGCAGTATTTT

j_gene: TRBJ2-1
d_gene: TRBD2
v_gene: TRBV4-2
abundance: NA
CDR3aa: CASSSYTAGGPYEQFF
CDR3nt: TGTGCCAGCAGCTCCTACACTGCGGGGGGGCCCTATGAGCAGTTCTTC

j_gene: TRBJ1-2
d_gene: NA
v_gene: TRBV10-3
abundance: once
CDR3aa: CARRAGGSDGYTF
CDR3nt: TGTGCCAGACGTGCTGGGGGCTCCGATGGCTACACCTTC

j_gene: TRBJ1-5
d_gene: NA
v_gene: TRBV10-3
abundance: NA
CDR3aa: CAITEGGNQPQHF
CDR3nt: TGTGCCATCACAGAGGGTGGAAATCAGCCCCAGCATTTT

j_gene: TRBJ1-3
d_gene: TRBD1
v_gene: TRBV7-8
abundance: few
CDR3aa: CASSHIGTGSGNTIYF
CDR3nt: TGTGCCAGCAGTCATATTGGGACAGGCTCTGGAAACACCATATATTTT

j_gene: TRBJ1-4
d_gene: NA
v_gene: TRBV18
abundance: NA
CDR3aa: CASSPQSRYATNEKLFF
CDR3nt: TGTGCCAGCTCACCACAATCACGGTATGCAACTAATGAAAAACTGTTTTTT

j_gene: TRBJ2-3
d_gene: TRBD1
v_gene: TRBV4-2
abundance: NA
CDR3aa: CASSQAGTDFRDTQYF
CDR3nt: TGTGCCAGCAGCCAAGCCGGGACAGATTTTCGAGATACGCAGTATTTT

j_gene: TRBJ2-2
d_gene: TRBD2
v_gene: TRBV5-6
abundance: NA
CDR3aa: CASSFKGRANTGELFF
CDR3nt: TGTGCCAGCAGCTTTAAAGGGAGGGCGAACACCGGGGAGCTGTTTTTT

j_gene: TRBJ1-1
d_gene: NA
v_gene: TRBV4-1
abundance: NA
CDR3aa: CASSPGLVIPEAFF
CDR3nt: TGCGCCAGCAGCCCAGGGTTGGTGATTCCGGAAGCTTTCTTT

j_gene: TRBJ1-1
d_gene: NA
v_gene: TRBV6-5
abundance: NA
CDR3aa: CASSVGVGSEAFF
CDR3nt: TGTGCCAGCAGCGTCGGCGTGGGCTCTGAAGCTTTCTTT

j_gene: TRBJ1-2
d_gene: NA
v_gene: TRBV7-2
abundance: NA
CDR3aa: CASSLDSGSYGYTF
CDR3nt: TGTGCCAGCAGCTTAGATTCGGGAAGCTATGGCTACACCTTC

j_gene: TRBJ2-7
d_gene: TRBD2
v_gene: TRBV7-9
abundance: NA
CDR3aa: CASSPGLATYEQYF
CDR3nt: TGTGCCAGCAGCCCGGGACTAGCCACCTACGAGCAGTACTTC

j_gene: TRBJ1-2
d_gene: NA
v_gene: TRBV5-1
abundance: NA
CDR3aa: CASSLEQGNGYTF
CDR3nt: TGCGCCAGCAGCTTGGAACAGGGAAATGGCTACACCTTC

j_gene: TRBJ2-1
d_gene: NA
v_gene: TRBV7-2
abundance: few
CDR3aa: CASSPQYNEQFF
CDR3nt: TGTGCCAGCAGCCCCCAATACAATGAGCAGTTCTTC

j_gene: TRBJ1-1
d_gene: TRBD1
v_gene: TRBV2
abundance: NA
CDR3aa: CASNPGAHRGPTEAFF
CDR3nt: TGTGCCAGCAACCCAGGGGCCCACAGGGGCCCCACTGAAGCTTTCTTT

j_gene: TRBJ2-5
d_gene: TRBD2
v_gene: TRBV13
abundance: NA
CDR3aa: CASSLDPKRGAGETQYF
CDR3nt: TGTGCCAGCAGCTTAGACCCTAAGCGGGGGGCGGGAGAGACCCAGTACTTC

j_gene: TRBJ1-1
d_gene: NA
v_gene: TRBV5-1
abundance: NA
CDR3aa: CASSLSPGDTEAFF
CDR3nt: TGCGCCAGCAGCTTGAGTCCCGGGGACACTGAAGCTTTCTTT

j_gene: TRBJ1-1
d_gene: NA
v_gene: TRBV18
abundance: once
CDR3aa: CASSPPATGNTEAFF
CDR3nt: TGTGCCAGCTCACCACCGGCGACAGGGAACACTGAAGCTTTCTTT

j_gene: TRBJ2-4
d_gene: NA
v_gene: TRBV4-1
abundance: once
CDR3aa: CASSQGISGNIQYF
CDR3nt: TGCGCCAGCAGCCAAGGTATTAGCGGAAACATTCAGTACTTC

j_gene: TRBJ2-5
d_gene: NA
v_gene: TRBV7-9
abundance: NA
CDR3aa: CASSDLRYGQETQYF
CDR3nt: TGTGCCAGCAGCGATCTACGATATGGCCAAGAGACCCAGTACTTC

j_gene: TRBJ1-3
d_gene: NA
v_gene: TRBV6-5
abundance: NA
CDR3aa: CASTTTETSGNTIYF
CDR3nt: TGTGCCAGCACTACGACAGAAACCTCTGGAAACACCATATATTTT

j_gene: TRBJ2-6
d_gene: NA
v_gene: TRBV28
abundance: NA
CDR3aa: CASSPTNRDSALFGANVLTF
CDR3nt: TGTGCCAGCAGTCCAACAAACCGGGACTCCGCTTTATTTGGGGCCAACGTCCTGACTTTC

j_gene: TRBJ2-2
d_gene: NA
v_gene: TRBV6-5
abundance: NA
CDR3aa: CASRRDGNTGELFF
CDR3nt: TGTGCCAGCAGGCGGGACGGAAACACCGGGGAGCTGTTTTTT

j_gene: TRBJ2-3
d_gene: TRBD1
v_gene: TRBV18
abundance: NA
CDR3aa: CASSPQQGGTDTQYF
CDR3nt: TGTGCCAGCTCGCCCCAACAGGGGGGCACAGATACGCAGTATTTT

j_gene: TRBJ2-3
d_gene: NA
v_gene: TRBV11-2
abundance: NA
CDR3aa: CASSRHGTLQYF
CDR3nt: TGTGCCAGCAGCCGCCATGGGACTCTTCAGTATTTT

j_gene: TRBJ2-7
d_gene: NA
v_gene: TRBV5-4
abundance: NA
CDR3aa: CASSPGVSYEQYF
CDR3nt: TGTGCCAGCAGCCCGGGGGTCTCCTACGAGCAGTACTTC

j_gene: TRBJ1-4
d_gene: NA
v_gene: TRBV25-1
abundance: NA
CDR3aa: CASSEWFQGGEKLFF
CDR3nt: TGTGCCAGCAGTGAATGGTTCCAGGGTGGTGAAAAACTGTTTTTT

j_gene: TRBJ2-7
d_gene: NA
v_gene: TRBV5-4
abundance: NA
CDR3aa: CASSLDSRPYEQYF
CDR3nt: TGTGCCAGCAGCTTGGACAGTAGACCCTACGAGCAGTACTTC